This TCR beta chain was recorded in a study of OX40 agonist ivuxolimab in advanced cancers. Some clones are missing from TCRdb's copy, which holds only in-frame ones; the method was immunoSEQ multiplex PCR. The table records roughly 80,000 clones, approximately 89% of them present only once. The CDR3 extends over 16 amino acids. V was pared by 0 bases and J by 5 bases, with 18 bases between. CDR1 SGHRS and CDR2 YFSETQ come from the germline V gene. The V call is TRBV5-1, the J call TRBJ2-7; D may be TRBD2 (6 bases). The TCR sequence derives from an adult with an advanced solid tumor such as melanoma, head and neck, liver or kidney cancer. Sequenced material: CD4+ or CD8+ T cells sorted from blood, taken in a trial of the OX40 agonist ivuxolimab. CDR3 sequence: CASSLALYGLQNEQYF. DNA of the CDR3: TGCGCCAGCAGCTTGGCTTTATACGGACTACAAAACGAGCAGTACTTC. Variable domain in full (rest from reference TRBV5-1 and TRBJ2-7): KAGVTQTPRYLIKTRGQQVTLSCSPISGHRSVSWYQQTPGQGLQFLFEYFSETQRNKGNFPGRFSGRQFSNSRSEMNVSTLELGDSALYLCASSLALYGLQNEQYFGPGTRLTVT.